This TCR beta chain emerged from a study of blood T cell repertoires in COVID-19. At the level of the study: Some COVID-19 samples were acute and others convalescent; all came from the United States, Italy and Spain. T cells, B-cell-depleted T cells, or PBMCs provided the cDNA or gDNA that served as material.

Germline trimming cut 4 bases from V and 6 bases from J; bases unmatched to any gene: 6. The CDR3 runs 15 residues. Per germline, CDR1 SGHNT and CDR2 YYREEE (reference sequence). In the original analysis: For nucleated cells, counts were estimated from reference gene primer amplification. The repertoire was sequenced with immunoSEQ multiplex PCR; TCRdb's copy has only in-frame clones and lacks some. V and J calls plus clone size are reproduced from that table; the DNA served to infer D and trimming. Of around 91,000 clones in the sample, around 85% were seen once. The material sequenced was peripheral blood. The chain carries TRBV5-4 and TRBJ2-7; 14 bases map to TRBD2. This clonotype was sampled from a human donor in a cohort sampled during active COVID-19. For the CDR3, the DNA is TGTGCCAGCAGCCGCCGACTAGCGGGGGGGCCCGAGCAGTACTTC. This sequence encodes CASSRRLAGGPEQYF.